This T cell receptor (beta chain) was documented in a study of technical replicates of blood from a handful of donors. V was clipped by 0 bases and J by 2 bases, with 14 bases between them. The CDR3 contains 17 residues. Looked up from germline, CDR1 is LGHNA and CDR2 is YSLEER. Using immunoSEQ multiplex PCR, the repertoire was profiled, and TCRdb retains in-frame clones only, with some absent. The sample has roughly 62,000 clones; around 96% are singletons. Sample: PBMCs. The chain employs TRBV4-3 and TRBJ1-5, with unresolved D. The receptor was derived from a human donor in good health. Some clones in this sample may be carry-over from other donors' samples. Here the CDR3 DNA reads TGCGCCAGCAGCCAAGACCATTACTTCGGGGGCAATCAGCCCCAGCATTTT. This encodes CASSQDHYFGGNQPQHF.